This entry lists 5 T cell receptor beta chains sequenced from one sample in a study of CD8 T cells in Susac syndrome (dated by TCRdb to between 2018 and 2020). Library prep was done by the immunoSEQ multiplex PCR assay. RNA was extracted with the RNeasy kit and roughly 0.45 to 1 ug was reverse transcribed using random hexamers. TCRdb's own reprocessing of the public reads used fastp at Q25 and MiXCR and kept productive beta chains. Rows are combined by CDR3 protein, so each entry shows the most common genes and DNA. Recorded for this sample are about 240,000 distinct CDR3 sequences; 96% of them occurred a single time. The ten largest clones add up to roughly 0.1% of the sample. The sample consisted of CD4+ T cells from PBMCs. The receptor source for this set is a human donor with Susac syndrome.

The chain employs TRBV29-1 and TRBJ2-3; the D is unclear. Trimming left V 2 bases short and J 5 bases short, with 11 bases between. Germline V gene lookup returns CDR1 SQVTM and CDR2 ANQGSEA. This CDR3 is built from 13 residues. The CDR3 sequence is CSVETLPGDTQYF. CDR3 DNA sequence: TGCAGCGTTGAAACGCTACCGGGAGATACGCAGTATTTT.

Here the CDR3 reads CASSPRTGDYGYTF. CDR3 nucleotides: TGTGCCAGCAGCCCCCGGACAGGGGACTATGGCTACACCTTC. The chain has TRBV3-1 and TRBJ1-2; 9 nucleotides match TRBD1. The CDR3 totals 14 residues. Germline V gene sequence: CDR1 LGHDT, CDR2 YNNKEL (reference sequence). The V and J ends lost 4 bases and 3 bases, in that order; junction bases with no gene match: 3.

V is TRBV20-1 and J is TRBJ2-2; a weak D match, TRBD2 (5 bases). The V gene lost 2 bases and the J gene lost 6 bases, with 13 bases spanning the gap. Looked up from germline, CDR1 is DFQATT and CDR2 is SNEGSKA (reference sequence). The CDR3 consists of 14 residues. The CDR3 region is CSARTTIGAGELFF. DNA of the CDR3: TGCAGTGCTAGAACCACCATCGGGGCCGGGGAGCTGTTTTTT.

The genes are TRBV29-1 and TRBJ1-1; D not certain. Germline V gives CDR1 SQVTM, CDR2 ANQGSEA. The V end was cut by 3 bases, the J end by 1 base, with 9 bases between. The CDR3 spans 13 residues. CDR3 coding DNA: TGCAGCGTTGAGATAAACAGGAACACTGAAGCTTTCTTT. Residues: CSVEINRNTEAFF.

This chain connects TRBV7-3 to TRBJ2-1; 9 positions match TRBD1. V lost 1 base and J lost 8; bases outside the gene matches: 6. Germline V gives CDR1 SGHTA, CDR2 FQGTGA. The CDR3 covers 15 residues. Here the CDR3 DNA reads TGTGCCAGCAGCTTAAATACAGGGGGCTTAGATGAGCAGTTCTTC. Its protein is CASSLNTGGLDEQFF. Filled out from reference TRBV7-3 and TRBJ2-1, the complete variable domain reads GAGVSQTPSNKVTEKGKYVELRCDPISGHTALYWYRQSLGQGPEFLIYFQGTGAADDSGLPNDRFFAVRPEGSVSTLKIQRTERGDSAVYLCASSLNTGGLDEQFFGPGTRLTVL.